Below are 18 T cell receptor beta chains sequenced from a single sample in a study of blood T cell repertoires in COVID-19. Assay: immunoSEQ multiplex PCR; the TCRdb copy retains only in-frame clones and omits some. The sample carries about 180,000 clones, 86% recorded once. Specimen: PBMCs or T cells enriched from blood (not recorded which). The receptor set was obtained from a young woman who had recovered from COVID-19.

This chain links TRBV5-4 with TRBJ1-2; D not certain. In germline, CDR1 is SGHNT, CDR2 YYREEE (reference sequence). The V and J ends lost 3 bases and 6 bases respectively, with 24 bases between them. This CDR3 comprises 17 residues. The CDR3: CASSSPRVGGDFNGYTF. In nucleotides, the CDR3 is TGTGCCAGCAGCTCTCCACGGGTCGGAGGAGATTTTAATGGCTACACCTTC.

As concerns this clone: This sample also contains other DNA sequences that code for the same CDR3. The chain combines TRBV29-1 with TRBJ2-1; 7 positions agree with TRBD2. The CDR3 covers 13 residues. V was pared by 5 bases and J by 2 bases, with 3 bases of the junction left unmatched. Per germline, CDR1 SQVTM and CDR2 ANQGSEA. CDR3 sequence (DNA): TGCAGCGTTCTGGCGGGGGCCTACAATGAGCAGTTCTTC. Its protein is CSVLAGAYNEQFF.

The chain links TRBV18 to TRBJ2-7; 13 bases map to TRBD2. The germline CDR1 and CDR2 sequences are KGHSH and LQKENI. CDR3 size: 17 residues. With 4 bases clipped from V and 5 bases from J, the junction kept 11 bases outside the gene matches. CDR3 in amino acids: CASSQDTGTSGTHEQYF. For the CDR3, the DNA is TGTGCCAGCTCACAGGATACCGGGACTAGCGGGACCCACGAGCAGTACTTC.

The CDR3 region has the DNA TGTGCCAGCAGAGACGTACTGACCGGAGACAGGGGGACCTACGAGCAGTACTTC. Its protein is CASRDVLTGDRGTYEQYF. The chain carries TRBV28 and TRBJ2-7; 9 bases fit TRBD1. In germline, CDR1 is MDHEN, CDR2 SYDVKM. Germline trimming cut 6 bases from V and 2 bases from J; bases unmatched to any gene: 17. The CDR3 sequence is 18 residues long.

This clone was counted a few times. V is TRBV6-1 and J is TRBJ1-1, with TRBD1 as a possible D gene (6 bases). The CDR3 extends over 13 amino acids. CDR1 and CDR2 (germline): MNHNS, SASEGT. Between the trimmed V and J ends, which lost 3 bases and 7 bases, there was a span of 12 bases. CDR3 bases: TGTGCCAGCAGTGACACAGGGACCTATGAAGCTTTCTTT. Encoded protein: CASSDTGTYEAFF.

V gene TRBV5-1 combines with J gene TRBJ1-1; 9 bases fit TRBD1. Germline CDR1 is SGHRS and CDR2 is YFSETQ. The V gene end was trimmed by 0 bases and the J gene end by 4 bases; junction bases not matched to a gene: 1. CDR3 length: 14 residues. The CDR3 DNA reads TGCGCCAGCAGCTTGGAGACAGGGGGCACTGAAGCTTTCTTT. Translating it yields CASSLETGGTEAFF.

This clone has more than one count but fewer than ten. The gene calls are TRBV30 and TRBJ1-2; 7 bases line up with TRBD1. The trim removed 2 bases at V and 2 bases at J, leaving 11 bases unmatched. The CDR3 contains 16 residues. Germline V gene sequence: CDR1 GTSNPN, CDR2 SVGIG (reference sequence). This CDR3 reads CAWSSGQEFLNYGYTF. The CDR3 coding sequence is TGTGCCTGGAGTTCCGGACAGGAGTTTTTAAACTATGGCTACACCTTC.

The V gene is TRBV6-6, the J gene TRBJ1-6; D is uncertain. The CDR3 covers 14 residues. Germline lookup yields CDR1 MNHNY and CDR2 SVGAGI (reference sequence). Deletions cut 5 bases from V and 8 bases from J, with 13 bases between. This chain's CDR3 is CASSQTFVDSPLHF. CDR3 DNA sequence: TGTGCCAGCAGTCAGACATTCGTGGATTCACCCCTCCACTTT.

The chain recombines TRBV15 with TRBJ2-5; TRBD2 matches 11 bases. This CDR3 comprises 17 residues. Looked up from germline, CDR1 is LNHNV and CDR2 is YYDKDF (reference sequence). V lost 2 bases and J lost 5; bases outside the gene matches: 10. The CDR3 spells CATSRSFLSGRAETQYF. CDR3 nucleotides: TGTGCCACCAGCAGATCTTTCCTTAGCGGGAGGGCCGAGACCCAGTACTTC.

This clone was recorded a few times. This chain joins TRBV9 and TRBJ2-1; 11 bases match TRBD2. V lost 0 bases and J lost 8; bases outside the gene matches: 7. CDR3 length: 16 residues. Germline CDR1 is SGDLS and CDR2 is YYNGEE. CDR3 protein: CASSVGLAGGQDEQFF. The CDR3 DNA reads TGTGCCAGCAGCGTAGGGCTAGCGGGAGGTCAGGATGAGCAGTTCTTC.

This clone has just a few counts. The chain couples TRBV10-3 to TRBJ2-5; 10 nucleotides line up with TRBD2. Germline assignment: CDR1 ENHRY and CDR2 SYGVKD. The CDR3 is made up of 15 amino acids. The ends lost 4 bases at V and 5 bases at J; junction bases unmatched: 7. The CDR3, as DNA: TGTGCCATCAGTGGCCTAGCGGGAGTAGGGGAGACCCAGTACTTC. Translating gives CAISGLAGVGETQYF.

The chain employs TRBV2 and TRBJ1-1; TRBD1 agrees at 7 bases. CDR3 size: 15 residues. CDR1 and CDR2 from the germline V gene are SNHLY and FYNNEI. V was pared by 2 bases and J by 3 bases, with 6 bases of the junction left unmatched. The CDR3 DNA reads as TGTGCCAGCAGTGAATTCCGAGGGGGCGACACTGAAGCTTTCTTT. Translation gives CASSEFRGGDTEAFF.

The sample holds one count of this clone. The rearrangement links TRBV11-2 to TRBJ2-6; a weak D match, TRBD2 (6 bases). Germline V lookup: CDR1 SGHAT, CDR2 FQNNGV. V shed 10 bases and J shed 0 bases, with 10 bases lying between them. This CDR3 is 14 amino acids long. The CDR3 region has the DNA TGTGCCACGGAGGGATACTCTGGGGCCAACGTCCTGACTTTC. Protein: CATEGYSGANVLTF.

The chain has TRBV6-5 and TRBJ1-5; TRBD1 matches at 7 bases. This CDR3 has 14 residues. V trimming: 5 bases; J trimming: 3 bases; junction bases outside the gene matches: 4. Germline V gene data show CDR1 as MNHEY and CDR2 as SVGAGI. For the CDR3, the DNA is TGTGCCAGCAGTCCGACAGGGTCCAATCAGCCCCAGCATTTT. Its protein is CASSPTGSNQPQHF.

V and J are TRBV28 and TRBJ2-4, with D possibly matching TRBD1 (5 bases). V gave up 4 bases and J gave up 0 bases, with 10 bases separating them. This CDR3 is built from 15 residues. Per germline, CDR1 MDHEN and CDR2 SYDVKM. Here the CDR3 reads CASSSRGLAKNIQYF. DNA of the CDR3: TGTGCCAGCAGTTCTAGGGGCCTAGCCAAAAACATTCAGTACTTC.

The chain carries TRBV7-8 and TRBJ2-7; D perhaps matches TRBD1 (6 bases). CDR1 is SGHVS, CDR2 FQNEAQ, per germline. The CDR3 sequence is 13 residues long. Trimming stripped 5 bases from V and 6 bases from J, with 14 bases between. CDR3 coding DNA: TGTGCCAGCAGCCCGGATCAGGGGTTCGAGCAGTACTTC. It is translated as CASSPDQGFEQYF.

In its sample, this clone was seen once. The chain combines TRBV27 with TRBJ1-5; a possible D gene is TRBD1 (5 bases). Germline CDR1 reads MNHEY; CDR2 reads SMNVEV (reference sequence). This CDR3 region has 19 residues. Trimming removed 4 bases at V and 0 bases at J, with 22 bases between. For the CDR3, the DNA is TGTGCCAGCAGTTACCCTGGACACGGGTTTTCGGCTAGCAATCAGCCCCAGCATTTT. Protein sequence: CASSYPGHGFSASNQPQHF.

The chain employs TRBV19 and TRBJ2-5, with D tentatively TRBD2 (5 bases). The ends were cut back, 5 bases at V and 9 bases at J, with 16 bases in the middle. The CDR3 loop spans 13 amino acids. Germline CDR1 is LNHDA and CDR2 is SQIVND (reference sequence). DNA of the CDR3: TGTGCCAGTAGTGAGGGCCAGCCCGTGGCCCAGTACTTC. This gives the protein CASSEGQPVAQYF.